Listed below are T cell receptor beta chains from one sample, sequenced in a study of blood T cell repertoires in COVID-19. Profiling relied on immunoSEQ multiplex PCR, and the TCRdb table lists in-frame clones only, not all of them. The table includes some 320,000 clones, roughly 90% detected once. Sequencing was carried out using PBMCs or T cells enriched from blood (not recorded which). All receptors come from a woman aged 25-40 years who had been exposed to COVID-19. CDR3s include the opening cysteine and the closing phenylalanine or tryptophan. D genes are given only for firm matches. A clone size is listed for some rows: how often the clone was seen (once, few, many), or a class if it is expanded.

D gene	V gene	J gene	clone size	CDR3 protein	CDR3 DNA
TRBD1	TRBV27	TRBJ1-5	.	CASSDRENQPQHF	TGTGCCAGCAGTGACAGGGAGAATCAGCCCCAGCATTTT
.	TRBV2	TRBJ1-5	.	CASTRIGQPQHF	TGTGCCAGCACCAGGATAGGCCAGCCCCAGCATTTT
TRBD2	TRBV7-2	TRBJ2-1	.	CASSLEVAGGRRFF	TGTGCCAGCAGCTTAGAGGTAGCGGGGGGGCGCAGGTTCTTC
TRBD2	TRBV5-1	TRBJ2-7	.	CASSLRTGGSYEQYF	TGCGCCAGCAGCTTGAGAACGGGGGGTTCCTACGAGCAGTACTTC
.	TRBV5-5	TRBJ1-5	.	CASSLLGRPSNQPQHF	TGTGCCAGCAGCTTGTTGGGCAGGCCAAGCAATCAGCCCCAGCATTTT
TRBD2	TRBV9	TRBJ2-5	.	CASSVDTSGVIETQYF	TGTGCCAGCAGCGTAGATACTAGCGGGGTGATAGAGACCCAGTACTTC
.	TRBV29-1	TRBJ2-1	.	CSVRDSPLGEQFF	TGCAGCGTTAGGGACTCCCCCCTTGGAGAGCAGTTCTTC
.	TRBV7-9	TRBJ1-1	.	CASSQPAGEYTEAFF	TGTGCCAGCAGCCAACCTGCAGGGGAGTACACTGAAGCTTTCTTT
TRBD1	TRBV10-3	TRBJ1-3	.	CAISESAGGENTIYF	TGTGCCATCAGTGAGTCGGCAGGGGGTGAAAACACCATATATTTT
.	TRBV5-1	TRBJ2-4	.	CASSKDRGGKNIQYF	TGCGCCAGCAGCAAAGACAGGGGAGGGAAAAACATTCAGTACTTC
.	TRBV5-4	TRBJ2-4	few	CASSLLGGAKNIQYF	TGTGCCAGCAGCTTGCTAGGAGGAGCCAAAAACATTCAGTACTTC